These T cell receptor beta chains were read from a single sample in a study of cytomegalovirus exposure and HLA in healthy donors. TCRdb's copy holds only in-frame clones and misses some; the assay was immunoSEQ multiplex PCR. This sample has around 63,000 clones, with 90% to 96% found just once. Source material: PBMCs. These receptors were collected from a woman aged 18-30 years in good health and CMV-seronegative. The CDR3 runs from the conserved cysteine through the conserved F or W. A D gene is named only where the DNA matches it firmly. Size is stated for part of the rows, as once, few or many counts, or as a class when the clone is expanded.

-	TRBV6-5	TRBJ1-2	15	-	CASRPRGAPNYGYTF	TGTGCCAGCAGGCCCCGGGGGGCCCCTAACTATGGCTACACCTTC
-	TRBV7-3	TRBJ2-1	16	TRBD2	CASSPGTSGRWYEQFF	TGTGCCAGCAGCCCCGGGACTAGCGGGAGGTGGTATGAGCAGTTCTTC
-	TRBV7-6	TRBJ2-1	15	TRBD1	CGSSLATGSYNEQFF	TGTGGCAGCAGCTTAGCGACAGGGTCCTACAATGAGCAGTTCTTC
once	TRBV7-2	TRBJ2-5	14	-	CASTSGPVQETQYF	TGTGCCAGCACCTCAGGGCCGGTGCAAGAGACCCAGTACTTC
-	TRBV10-3	TRBJ2-5	15	TRBD2	CAIGPRGGIQETQYF	TGTGCCATCGGCCCGAGGGGAGGGATCCAAGAGACCCAGTACTTC
-	TRBV5-4	TRBJ2-5	14	TRBD2	CASTLGTNQETQYF	TGTGCCAGCACCTTGGGGACTAACCAAGAGACCCAGTACTTC
-	TRBV4-3	TRBJ1-1	15	-	CASSQVVGARTEAFF	TGCGCCAGCAGCCAAGTAGTGGGGGCGCGCACTGAAGCTTTCTTT
-	TRBV5-1	TRBJ1-4	15	-	CASSLAGDRGEKLFF	TGCGCCAGCAGCTTGGCCGGAGACCGGGGGGAGAAACTGTTTTTT
-	TRBV4-1	TRBJ2-7	13	-	CASSQGPSYEQYF	TGCGCCAGCAGCCAGGGGCCTTCCTACGAGCAGTACTTC
-	TRBV5-1	TRBJ1-1	17	-	CASSLTRQGLGNTEAFF	TGCGCCAGCAGCTTAACCCGCCAGGGTCTCGGGAACACTGAAGCTTTCTTT
-	TRBV5-4	TRBJ2-7	14	TRBD2	CASSPEAGDYEQYF	TGTGCCAGCAGCCCGGAGGCGGGGGACTACGAGCAGTACTTC
-	TRBV7-2	TRBJ2-5	15	TRBD2	CASSQTSGRQETQYF	TGTGCCAGCAGCCAGACTAGCGGGCGTCAAGAGACCCAGTACTTC
-	TRBV14	TRBJ2-7	15	TRBD2	CASSGPRGGRYEQYF	TGTGCCAGCAGCGGACCGCGGGGGGGCCGGTACGAGCAGTACTTC
once	TRBV19	TRBJ2-7	14	TRBD1	CASSNRDRRDEQYF	TGTGCCAGCTCGAACCGGGACAGGAGGGACGAGCAGTACTTC
-	TRBV15	TRBJ2-1	14	-	CATSRGGGWYEQFF	TGTGCCACCAGCAGAGGTGGGGGCTGGTATGAGCAGTTCTTC
once	TRBV5-4	TRBJ2-1	16	TRBD2	CASSLAPTGGDNEQFF	TGTGCCAGCAGCTTGGCCCCAACGGGGGGGGACAATGAGCAGTTCTTC
-	TRBV9	TRBJ1-2	13	-	CASSGLANYGYTF	TGTGCCAGCAGCGGACTAGCTAACTATGGCTACACCTTC
-	TRBV7-3	TRBJ2-1	16	-	CASSLRAPSSYNEQFF	TGTGCCAGCAGCTTAAGGGCCCCAAGCTCCTACAATGAGCAGTTCTTC
once	TRBV11-1	TRBJ2-5	14	-	CASSLGLALETQYF	TGTGCCAGCAGCTTAGGGCTAGCGTTGGAGACCCAGTACTTC
-	TRBV5-6	TRBJ2-3	16	TRBD2	CASSSGLAGSTDTQYF	TGTGCCAGCAGCTCGGGACTAGCGGGATCCACAGATACGCAGTATTTT
-	TRBV5-4	TRBJ2-3	14	TRBD1	CASTLDRGTDTQYF	TGTGCCAGCACCCTGGACAGGGGGACAGATACGCAGTATTTT
once	TRBV7-2	TRBJ2-1	16	-	CASSPYRGSSYNEQFF	TGTGCCAGCAGCCCCTATCGGGGGAGCTCCTACAATGAGCAGTTCTTC
-	TRBV5-1	TRBJ2-3	15	-	CASSPQGGRRDTQYF	TGCGCCAGCAGCCCCCAGGGTGGTCGTCGAGATACGCAGTATTTT
-	TRBV28	TRBJ2-7	15	TRBD1	CASSRAGQGADEQYF	TGTGCCAGCAGCCGAGCCGGACAGGGGGCTGACGAGCAGTACTTC
-	TRBV7-3	TRBJ2-1	15	TRBD2	CASSASGGHYNEQFF	TGTGCCAGCAGCGCTAGCGGGGGCCATTACAATGAGCAGTTCTTC
-	TRBV4-3	TRBJ2-1	17	-	CASSQGPGLWGHNEQFF	TGCGCCAGCAGCCAAGGGCCCGGCCTTTGGGGCCACAATGAGCAGTTCTTC
-	TRBV6-1	TRBJ2-3	16	TRBD2	CASSVGTSGSTDTQYF	TGTGCCAGCAGTGTTGGGACTAGCGGGAGCACAGATACGCAGTATTTT